These T cell receptor beta chains were read from a single sample in a study of blood T cell repertoires in COVID-19. Profiling relied on immunoSEQ multiplex PCR, and the TCRdb table lists in-frame clones only, not all of them. The sample carries approximately 150,000 clones, around 89% recorded once. The sequenced sample was peripheral blood. These receptors all stem from a man in his fifties or sixties with active or convalescent COVID-19. The CDR3 runs from the conserved cysteine through the conserved F or W. Each record gives: V gene, J gene, CDR3 protein.

V: TRBV30
J: TRBJ2-7
CDR3: CAWSSKRYSYEQYF

V: TRBV6-5
J: TRBJ1-2
CDR3: CASSGQAYGYTF

V: TRBV7-8
J: TRBJ1-3
CDR3: CASSLRQGRSGNTIYF

V: TRBV7-2
J: TRBJ2-5
CDR3: CASTERGGAQETQYF

V: TRBV10-3
J: TRBJ2-3
CDR3: CAISPGLAGGPLLDTQYF

V: TRBV9
J: TRBJ1-5
CDR3: CASSLTGGRQPQHF

V: TRBV28
J: TRBJ1-4
CDR3: CASSLEVTSEKLFF

V: TRBV5-1
J: TRBJ2-5
CDR3: CASSLGQQETQYF

V: TRBV3-1/TRBV3-2
J: TRBJ2-1
CDR3: CASSQGSAGQGTEQFF

V: TRBV7-2
J: TRBJ2-2
CDR3: CASSLLGQGFTGELFF

V: TRBV29-1
J: TRBJ1-1
CDR3: CSVEGGQYTEAFF

V: TRBV7-9
J: TRBJ2-1
CDR3: CASSSQLAGPLDEQFF

V: TRBV6-5
J: TRBJ2-7
CDR3: CASSYSGGRYEQYF

V: TRBV19
J: TRBJ2-6
CDR3: CASSGDRLWANVLTF

V: TRBV10-3
J: TRBJ1-2
CDR3: CAISESGGGGYTF